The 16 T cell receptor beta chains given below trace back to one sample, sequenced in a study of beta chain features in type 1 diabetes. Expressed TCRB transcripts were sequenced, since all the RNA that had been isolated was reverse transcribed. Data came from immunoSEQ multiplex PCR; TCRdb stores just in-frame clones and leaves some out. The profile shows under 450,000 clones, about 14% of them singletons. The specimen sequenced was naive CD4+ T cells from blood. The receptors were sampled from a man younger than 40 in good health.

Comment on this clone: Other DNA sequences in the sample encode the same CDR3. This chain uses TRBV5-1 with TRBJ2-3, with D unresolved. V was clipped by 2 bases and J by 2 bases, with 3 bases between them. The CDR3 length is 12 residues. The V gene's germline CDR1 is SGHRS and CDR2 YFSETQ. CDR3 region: CASSFLTDTQYF. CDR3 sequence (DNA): TGCGCCAGCAGCTTCCTCACAGATACGCAGTATTTT. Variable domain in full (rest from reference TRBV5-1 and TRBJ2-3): KAGVTQTPRYLIKTRGQQVTLSCSPISGHRSVSWYQQTPGQGLQFLFEYFSETQRNKGNFPGRFSGRQFSNSRSEMNVSTLELGDSALYLCASSFLTDTQYFGPGTRLTVL.

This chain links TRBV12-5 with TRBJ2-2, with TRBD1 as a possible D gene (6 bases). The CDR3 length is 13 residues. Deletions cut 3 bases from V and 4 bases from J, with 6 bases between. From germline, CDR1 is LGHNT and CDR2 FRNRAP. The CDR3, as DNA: TGTGCTAGTGGTTTAGGGGGCACCGGGGAGCTGTTTTTT. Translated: CASGLGGTGELFF.

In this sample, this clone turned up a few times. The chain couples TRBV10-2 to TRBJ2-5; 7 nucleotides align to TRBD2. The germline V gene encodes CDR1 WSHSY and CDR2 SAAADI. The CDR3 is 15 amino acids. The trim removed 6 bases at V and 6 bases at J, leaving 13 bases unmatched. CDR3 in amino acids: CASRPGSTSLKTQYF. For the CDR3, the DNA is TGCGCCAGCAGGCCTGGATCGACTAGCTTGAAGACCCAGTACTTC.

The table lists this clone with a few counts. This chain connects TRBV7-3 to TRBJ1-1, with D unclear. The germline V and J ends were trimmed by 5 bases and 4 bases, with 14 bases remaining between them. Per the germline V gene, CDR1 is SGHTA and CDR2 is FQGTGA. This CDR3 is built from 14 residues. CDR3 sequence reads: CASSPSGASTEAFF. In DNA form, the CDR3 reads TGTGCCAGCAGCCCTTCGGGAGCTTCCACTGAAGCTTTCTTT.

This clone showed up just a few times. The CDR3 nucleotides are TGCAGTGCCAAATCAGGACGAGAGCAGTTCTTC. It translates to CSAKSGREQFF. The chain carries TRBV20-1 and TRBJ2-1; D uncertain. The V gene's germline CDR1 is DFQATT and CDR2 SNEGSKA (reference sequence). The germline V and J ends were trimmed by 6 bases and 10 bases, with 13 bases remaining between them. This CDR3 has 11 amino acids.

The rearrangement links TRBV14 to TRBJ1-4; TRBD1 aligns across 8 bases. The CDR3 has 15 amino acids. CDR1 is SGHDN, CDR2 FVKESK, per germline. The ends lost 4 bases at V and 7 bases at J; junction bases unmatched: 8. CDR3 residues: CASSRGDRGGEKLFF. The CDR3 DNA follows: TGTGCCAGCAGCCGCGGAGACAGGGGTGGTGAAAAACTGTTTTTT.

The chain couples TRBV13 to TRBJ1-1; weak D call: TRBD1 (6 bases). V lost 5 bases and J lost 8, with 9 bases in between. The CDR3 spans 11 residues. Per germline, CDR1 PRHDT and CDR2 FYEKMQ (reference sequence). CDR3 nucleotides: TGTGCCAGCAGCCGGGACAAAGAAGCTTTCTTT. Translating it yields CASSRDKEAFF.

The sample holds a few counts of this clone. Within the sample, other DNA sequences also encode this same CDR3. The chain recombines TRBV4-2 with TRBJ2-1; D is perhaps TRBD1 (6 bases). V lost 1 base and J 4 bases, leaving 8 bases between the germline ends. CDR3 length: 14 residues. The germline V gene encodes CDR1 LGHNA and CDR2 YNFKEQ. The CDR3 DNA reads TGTGCCAGCAGCCAAGTCAGGGGATACAATGAGCAGTTCTTC. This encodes CASSQVRGYNEQFF.

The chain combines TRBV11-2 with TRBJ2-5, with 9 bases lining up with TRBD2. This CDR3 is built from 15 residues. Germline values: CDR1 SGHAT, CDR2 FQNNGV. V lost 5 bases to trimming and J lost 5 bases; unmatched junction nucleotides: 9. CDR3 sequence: CASSPGTSPRETQYF. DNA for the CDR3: TGTGCCAGCAGCCCAGGGACTAGCCCCAGGGAGACCCAGTACTTC.

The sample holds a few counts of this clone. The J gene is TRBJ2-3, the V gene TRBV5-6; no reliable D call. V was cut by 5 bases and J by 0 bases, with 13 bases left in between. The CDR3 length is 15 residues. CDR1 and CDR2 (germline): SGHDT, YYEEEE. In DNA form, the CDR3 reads TGTGCCAGCAGGCCGGACGCCAGAAGCACAGATACGCAGTATTTT. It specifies CASRPDARSTDTQYF.

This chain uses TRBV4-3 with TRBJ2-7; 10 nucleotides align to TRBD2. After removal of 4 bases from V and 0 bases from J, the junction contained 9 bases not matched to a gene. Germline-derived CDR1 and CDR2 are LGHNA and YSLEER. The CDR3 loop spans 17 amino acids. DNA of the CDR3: TGCGCCAGCAGCCCAGATCTAGCGGGGGTCCTCTCCTACGAGCAGTACTTC. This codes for CASSPDLAGVLSYEQYF.

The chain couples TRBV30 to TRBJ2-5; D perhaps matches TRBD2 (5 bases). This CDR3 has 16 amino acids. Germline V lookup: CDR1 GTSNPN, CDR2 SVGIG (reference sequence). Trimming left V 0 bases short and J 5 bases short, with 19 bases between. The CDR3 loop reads CAWSVPTTLDRETQYF. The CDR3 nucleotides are TGTGCCTGGAGTGTACCGACTACCTTAGACCGGGAGACCCAGTACTTC.

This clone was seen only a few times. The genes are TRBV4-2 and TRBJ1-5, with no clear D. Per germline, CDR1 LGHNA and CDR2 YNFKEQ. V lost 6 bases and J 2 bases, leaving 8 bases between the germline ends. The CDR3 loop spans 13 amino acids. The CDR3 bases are TGTGCCAGCAGTCACGAACGCAATCAGCCCCAGCATTTT. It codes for CASSHERNQPQHF.

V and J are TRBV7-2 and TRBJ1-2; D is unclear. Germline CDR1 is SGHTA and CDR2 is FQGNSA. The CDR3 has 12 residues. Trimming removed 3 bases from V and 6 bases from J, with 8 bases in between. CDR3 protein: CASSFTGNGYTF. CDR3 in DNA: TGTGCCAGCAGCTTTACGGGAAATGGCTACACCTTC.

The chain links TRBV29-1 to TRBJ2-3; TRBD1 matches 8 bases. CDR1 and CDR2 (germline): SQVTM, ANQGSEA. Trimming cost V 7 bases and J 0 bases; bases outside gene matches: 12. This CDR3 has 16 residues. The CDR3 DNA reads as TGCAGCGCGAACCGGGACAGGATTGCTAGCACAGATACGCAGTATTTT. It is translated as CSANRDRIASTDTQYF.

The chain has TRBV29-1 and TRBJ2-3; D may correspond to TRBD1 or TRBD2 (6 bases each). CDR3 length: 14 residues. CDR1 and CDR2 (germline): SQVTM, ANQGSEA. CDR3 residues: CSTGLAHLKDTQYF. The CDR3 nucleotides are TGCAGTACAGGGCTAGCGCATCTAAAAGATACGCAGTATTTT.